A single sample gave rise to the 20 T cell receptor beta chains below, sequenced in a study of CD8 T cells in Susac syndrome. Reverse transcription of about 0.5 to 1 ug RNA was carried out with random hexamers. TCRdb processed the immunoSEQ multiplex PCR reads anew with MiXCR; each CDR3 protein has one entry. The sample has fewer than 300,000 distinct CDR3 sequences; around 83% are singletons. Sequences were obtained from CD8+ T cells from PBMCs. The receptors were gathered from a human donor with multiple sclerosis.

The V and J genes are TRBV27 and TRBJ2-2; D unclear. The V end lost 3 bases, the J end lost 6 bases, and 17 bases lay between the germline ends. CDR3 length: 16 amino acids. Germline CDR1 MNHEY, CDR2 SMNVEV (reference sequence). CDR3 protein: CASSFLGAGPSGELFF. The CDR3 coding sequence is TGTGCCAGCAGTTTTCTTGGAGCAGGCCCTTCCGGGGAGCTGTTTTTT.

This sequence joins TRBV13 and TRBJ2-7, with TRBD1 matching 10 bases. V gave up 2 bases and J gave up 3 bases; unmatched junction bases: 4. The CDR3 has 15 amino acids. CDR1 PRHDT and CDR2 FYEKMQ come from the germline V gene (reference sequence). The chain's CDR3 is CASSLTGQGNYEQYF. The CDR3 DNA follows: TGTGCCAGCAGCTTAACGGGACAGGGGAACTACGAGCAGTACTTC.

The J gene is TRBJ2-7, the V gene TRBV6-5; the D gene is possibly TRBD1 (6 bases). Trimming removed 0 bases from V and 0 bases from J, with 15 bases in between. The CDR3 is 17 residues long. Germline CDR1 MNHEY, CDR2 SVGAGI. The CDR3 DNA sequence: TGTGCCAGCAGTTACTCCGCAAGACAGGTTAGCTCCTACGAGCAGTACTTC. It yields the protein CASSYSARQVSSYEQYF.

The chain uses TRBV30 and TRBJ2-1; D is unresolved. CDR1 GTSNPN and CDR2 SVGIG come from the germline V gene (reference sequence). The CDR3 runs 15 residues. Trimming shortened V by 0 bases and J by 4 bases, and 13 bases separated the two germline ends. CDR3 DNA: TGTGCCTGGAGTGTAGGCAGAGTTTTTTACAATGAGCAGTTCTTC. It encodes CAWSVGRVFYNEQFF.

The V call is TRBV7-8, the J call TRBJ2-7; 14 bases fit TRBD2. CDR1 is SGHVS and CDR2 is FQNEAQ in the germline V gene. Trimming took 4 bases from V and 4 from J; bases not matched to a gene: 6. The CDR3 contains 16 residues. In DNA form, the CDR3 reads TGTGCCAGCAGCTGGGGGACTAGCGGGAGAGGGTACGAGCAGTACTTC. Protein product: CASSWGTSGRGYEQYF.

The V call is TRBV14, the J call TRBJ2-7, with TRBD2 matching 7 bases. Unmatched junction bases numbered 4, after V lost 5 bases and J lost 9 bases. Germline lookup yields CDR1 SGHDN and CDR2 FVKESK. The CDR3 loop spans 11 amino acids. CDR3 protein: CASSTRGVQYF. For the CDR3, the DNA is TGTGCCAGCAGCACCCGGGGGGTGCAGTACTTC. The full variable domain, in which reference TRBV14 and TRBJ2-7 provide the parts outside the CDR3, is EAGVTQFPSHSVIEKGQTVTLRCDPISGHDNLYWYRRVMGKEIKFLLHFVKESKQDESGMPNNRFLAERTGGTYSTLKVQPAELEDSGVYFCASSTRGVQYFGPGTRLTVT.

The CDR3 spells CASSPGSSQYF. In nucleotides, the CDR3 is TGTGCCAGCAGCCCCGGGTCCTCCCAGTACTTC. The genes are TRBV11-2 and TRBJ2-5; D is ambiguous. Germline V gene data show CDR1 as SGHAT and CDR2 as FQNNGV. The CDR3 totals 11 residues. The V end lost 5 bases, the J end lost 9 bases, and 10 bases lay between the germline ends.

The CDR3 coding sequence is TGTGCCAGCAGCGCTCAGGGGGCCAGGGAGACCCAGTACTTC. This translates into CASSAQGARETQYF. This chain connects TRBV9 to TRBJ2-5, with 8 bases fitting TRBD1. V lost 3 bases, J lost 5 bases, and 6 bases stayed unmatched. Germline CDR1 and CDR2: SGDLS and YYNGEE. This CDR3 is built from 14 residues. Supplemented by reference TRBV9 and TRBJ2-5, the full variable domain reads DSGVTQTPKHLITATGQRVTLRCSPRSGDLSVYWYQQSLDQGLQFLIQYYNGEERAKGNILERFSAQQFPDLHSELNLSSLELGDSALYFCASSAQGARETQYFGPGTRLLVL.

In its sample, this clonotype was seen once. The gene calls are TRBV9 and TRBJ1-5, with no clear D. Germline V gene data show CDR1 as SGDLS and CDR2 as YYNGEE. The length of the CDR3 is 13 residues. V lost 8 bases and J 1 base, leaving 10 bases between the germline ends. The DNA for the CDR3 is TGTGCCAGTGGCGGACCGAGCAATCAGCCCCAGCATTTT. Protein: CASGGPSNQPQHF.

As DNA, the CDR3 is TGTGCCAGCAGTTACGTCGCTGGTCCCTACGAGCAGTACTTC. As protein: CASSYVAGPYEQYF. The V and J genes are TRBV6-2 or TRBV6-3 and TRBJ2-7; no reliable D call. The CDR3 extends over 14 amino acids. CDR1 is MNHEY and CDR2 is SVGEGT in the germline V gene. The V and J ends lost 2 bases and 2 bases respectively, with 10 bases between them.

V usage is TRBV10-3 and J usage is TRBJ2-1; 10 bases align to TRBD2. The J segment lost 7 bases and the V segment lost 0 bases, leaving 6 bases of the junction unmatched. CDR3 length equals 16 residues. CDR1 and CDR2 (germline): ENHRY, SYGVKD. This CDR3 is CAISESSSGRSNEQFF. Here the CDR3 DNA reads TGTGCCATCAGTGAGTCATCTAGCGGGAGAAGTAATGAGCAGTTCTTC.

The V call is TRBV5-1, the J call TRBJ2-7; TRBD1 agrees at 9 bases. Germline CDR1 reads SGHRS; CDR2 reads YFSETQ. V lost 1 base to trimming and J lost 2 bases; unmatched junction nucleotides: 1. The CDR3 length is 14 residues. In nucleotides, the CDR3 is TGCGCCAGCAGCTTGAACAGGGGGCCCTACGAGCAGTACTTC. It yields the protein CASSLNRGPYEQYF.

In nucleotides, the CDR3 is TGTGCCAGCAGTTTGCGGGGGGCAGATACGCAGTATTTT. Protein: CASSLRGADTQYF. This rearrangement joins TRBV27 to TRBJ2-3; TRBD2 matches 8 bases. CDR3 size: 13 residues. The ends lost 3 bases at V and 4 bases at J; junction bases unmatched: 0. Germline V lookup: CDR1 MNHEY, CDR2 SMNVEV (reference sequence).

This chain joins TRBV7-9 and TRBJ2-3; D uncertain. The V end was cut by 1 base, the J end by 0 bases, with 8 bases between. Germline CDR1 and CDR2: SEHNR and FQNEAQ (reference sequence). This CDR3 spans 15 amino acids. In DNA, the CDR3 is TGTGCCAGCAGCTTAGGCCCGGAGAGCACAGATACGCAGTATTTT. Translated: CASSLGPESTDTQYF.

This clonotype has only a few counts. The CDR3 region has the DNA TGCAGTGCTAGAGATATGGTCACCAATGAGCAGTTCTTC. As protein: CSARDMVTNEQFF. The chain combines TRBV20-1 with TRBJ2-1; D remains ambiguous. This CDR3 has 13 amino acids. CDR1 is DFQATT and CDR2 is SNEGSKA in the germline V gene (reference sequence). V was trimmed by 0 bases and J by 6 bases, leaving 9 bases between them.

The chain's CDR3 is CASSETGDEQYF. CDR3 bases: TGTGCCAGCAGTGAGACCGGGGACGAGCAGTACTTC. The genes are TRBV27 and TRBJ2-7; D is possibly TRBD2 (5 bases). The germline V and J ends were trimmed by 5 bases and 5 bases, with 10 bases remaining between them. The germline CDR1 and CDR2 sequences are MNHEY and SMNVEV (reference sequence). This CDR3 is 12 amino acids long.

The chain links TRBV2 to TRBJ2-7, with 11 nucleotides matching TRBD2. CDR1 and CDR2 from the germline V gene are SNHLY and FYNNEI. CDR3 length equals 15 residues. V trimming: 4 bases; J trimming: 0 bases; junction bases outside the gene matches: 2. CDR3 protein: CASSATSGSSYEQYF. The CDR3 bases are TGTGCCAGCAGTGCAACTAGCGGGAGCTCCTACGAGCAGTACTTC. Filled out from reference TRBV2 and TRBJ2-7, the complete variable domain reads EPEVTQTPSHQVTQMGQEVILRCVPISNHLYFYWYRQILGQKVEFLVSFYNNEISEKSEIFDDQFSVERPDGSNFTLKIRSTKLEDSAMYFCASSATSGSSYEQYFGPGTRLTVT.

A few counts support this clonotype. The chain employs TRBV7-9 and TRBJ2-7; TRBD2 matches at 10 bases. Germline V gene data show CDR1 as SEHNR and CDR2 as FQNEAQ (reference sequence). The CDR3 is 13 residues long. V shed 7 bases, J shed 5 bases, and the junction held 5 bases outside the gene matches. CDR3: CASNPSGSHEQYF. CDR3 in DNA: TGTGCCAGCAACCCTAGCGGGAGCCACGAGCAGTACTTC.

The V and J genes are TRBV10-3 and TRBJ2-2; maybe TRBD2 (5 bases). CDR3 size: 16 residues. Germline V gene data show CDR1 as ENHRY and CDR2 as SYGVKD. V lost 3 bases and J lost 0, with 11 bases in between. The CDR3 region is CAISESADANTGELFF. The CDR3 region has the DNA TGTGCCATCAGTGAATCAGCGGACGCGAACACCGGGGAGCTGTTTTTT.

The CDR3 DNA reads TGTGCCAGCGGGGGACAGGACTCCTACGAGCAGTACTTC. This codes for CASGGQDSYEQYF. The rearrangement joins TRBV7-9 to TRBJ2-7, with 8 nucleotides matching TRBD1. The J segment lost 0 bases and the V segment lost 8 bases, leaving 3 bases of the junction unmatched. Germline V gives CDR1 SEHNR, CDR2 FQNEAQ (reference sequence). The CDR3 spans 13 residues.